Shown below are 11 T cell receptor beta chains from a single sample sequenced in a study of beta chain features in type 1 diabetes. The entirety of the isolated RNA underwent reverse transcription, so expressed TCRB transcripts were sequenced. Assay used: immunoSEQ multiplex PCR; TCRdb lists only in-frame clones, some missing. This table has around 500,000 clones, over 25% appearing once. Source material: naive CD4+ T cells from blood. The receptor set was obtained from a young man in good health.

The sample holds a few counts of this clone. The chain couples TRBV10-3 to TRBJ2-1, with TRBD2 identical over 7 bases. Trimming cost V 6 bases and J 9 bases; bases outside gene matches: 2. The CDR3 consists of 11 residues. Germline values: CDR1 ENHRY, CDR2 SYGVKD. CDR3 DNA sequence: TGTGCCATCAGGGGGGAGGGTGAGCAGTTCTTC. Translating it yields CAIRGEGEQFF.

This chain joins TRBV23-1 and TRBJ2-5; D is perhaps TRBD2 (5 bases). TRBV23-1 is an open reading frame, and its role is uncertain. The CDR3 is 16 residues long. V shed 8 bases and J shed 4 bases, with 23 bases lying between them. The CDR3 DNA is TGCGCCAGCGGAGGCGGTTTGGGCGTAGGGAGAGAGACCCAGTACTTC. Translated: CASGGGLGVGRETQYF.

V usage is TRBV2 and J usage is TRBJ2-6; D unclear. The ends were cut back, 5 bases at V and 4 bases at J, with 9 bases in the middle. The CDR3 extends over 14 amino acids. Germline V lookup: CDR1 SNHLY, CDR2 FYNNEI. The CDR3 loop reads CASSRPTGANVLTF. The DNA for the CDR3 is TGTGCCAGCAGTCGCCCTACCGGGGCCAACGTCCTGACTTTC. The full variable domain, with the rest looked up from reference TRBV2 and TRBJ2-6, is EPEVTQTPSHQVTQMGQEVILRCVPISNHLYFYWYRQILGQKVEFLVSFYNNEISEKSEIFDDQFSVERPDGSNFTLKIRSTKLEDSAMYFCASSRPTGANVLTFGAGSRLTVL.

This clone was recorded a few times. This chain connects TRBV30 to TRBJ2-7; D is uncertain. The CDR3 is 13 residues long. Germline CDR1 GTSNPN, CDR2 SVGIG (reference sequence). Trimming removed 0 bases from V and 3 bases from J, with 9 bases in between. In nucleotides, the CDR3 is TGTGCCTGGAGTGTGTCCAATAACTACGAGCAGTACTTC. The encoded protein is CAWSVSNNYEQYF.

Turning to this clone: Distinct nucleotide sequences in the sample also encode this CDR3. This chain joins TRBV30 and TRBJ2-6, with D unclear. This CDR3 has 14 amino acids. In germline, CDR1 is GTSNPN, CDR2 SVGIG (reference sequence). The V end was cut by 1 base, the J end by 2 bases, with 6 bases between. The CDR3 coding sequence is TGTGCCTGGAGTGCAGGACCTGGGGCCAACGTCCTGACTTTC. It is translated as CAWSAGPGANVLTF.

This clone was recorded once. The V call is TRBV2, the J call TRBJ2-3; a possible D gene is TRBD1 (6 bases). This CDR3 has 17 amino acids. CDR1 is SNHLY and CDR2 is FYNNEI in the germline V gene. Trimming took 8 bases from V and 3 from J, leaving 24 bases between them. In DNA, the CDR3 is TGTGCCAGCGAGGTCCCGAACAGGGCACGAGCTACAGATACGCAGTATTTT. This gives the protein CASEVPNRARATDTQYF.

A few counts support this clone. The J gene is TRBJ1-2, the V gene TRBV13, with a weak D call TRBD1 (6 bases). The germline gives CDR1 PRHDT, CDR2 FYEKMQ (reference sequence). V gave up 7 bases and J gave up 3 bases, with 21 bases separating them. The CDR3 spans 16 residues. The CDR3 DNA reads TGTGCCAGCACCACGTCTCCCTTACAGGGAGACTATGGCTACACCTTC. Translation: CASTTSPLQGDYGYTF.

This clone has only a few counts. CDR3 region: CASRLTGNTEAFF. The CDR3 DNA sequence: TGCGCCAGCAGGCTTACAGGGAACACTGAAGCTTTCTTT. The V gene is TRBV4-1, the J gene TRBJ1-1; D may be TRBD1 (5 bases). Trimming cost V 6 bases and J 1 base, with 9 bases left between them. This CDR3 is built from 13 residues. The V gene's germline CDR1 is MGHRA and CDR2 YSYEKL.

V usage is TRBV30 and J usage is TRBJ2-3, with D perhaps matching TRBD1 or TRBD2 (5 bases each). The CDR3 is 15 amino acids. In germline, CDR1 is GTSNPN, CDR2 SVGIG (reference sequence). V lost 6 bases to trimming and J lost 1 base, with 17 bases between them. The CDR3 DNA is TGTGCCTGCCACCTCGGACTGGGGGGCACAGATACGCAGTATTTT. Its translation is CACHLGLGGTDTQYF.

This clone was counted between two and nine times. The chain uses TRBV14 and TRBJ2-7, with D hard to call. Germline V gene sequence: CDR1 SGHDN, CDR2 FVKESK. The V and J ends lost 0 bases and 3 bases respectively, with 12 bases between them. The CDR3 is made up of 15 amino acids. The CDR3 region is CASSQERIGFYEQYF. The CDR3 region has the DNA TGTGCCAGCAGCCAAGAACGAATAGGGTTCTACGAGCAGTACTTC.

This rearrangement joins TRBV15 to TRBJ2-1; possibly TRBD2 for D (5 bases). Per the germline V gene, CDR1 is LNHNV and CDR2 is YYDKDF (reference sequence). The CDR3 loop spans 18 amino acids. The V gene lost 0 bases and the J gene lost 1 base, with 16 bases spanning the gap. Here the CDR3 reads CATSRDQSSGSSYNEQFF. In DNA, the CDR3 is TGTGCCACCAGCAGAGATCAGTCCTCGGGGAGTTCCTACAATGAGCAGTTCTTC.